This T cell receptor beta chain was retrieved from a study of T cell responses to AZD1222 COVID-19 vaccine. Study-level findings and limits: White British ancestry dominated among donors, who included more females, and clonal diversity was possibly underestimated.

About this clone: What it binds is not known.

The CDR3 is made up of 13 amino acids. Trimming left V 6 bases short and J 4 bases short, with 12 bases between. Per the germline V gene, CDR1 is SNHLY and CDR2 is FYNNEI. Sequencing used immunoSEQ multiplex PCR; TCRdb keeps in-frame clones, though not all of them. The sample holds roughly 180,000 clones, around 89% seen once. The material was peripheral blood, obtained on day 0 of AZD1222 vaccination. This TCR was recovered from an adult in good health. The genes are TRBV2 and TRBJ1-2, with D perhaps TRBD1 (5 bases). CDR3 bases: TGTGCCAGCAGAGCCGACAGTCTCTATGGCTACACCTTC. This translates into CASRADSLYGYTF.